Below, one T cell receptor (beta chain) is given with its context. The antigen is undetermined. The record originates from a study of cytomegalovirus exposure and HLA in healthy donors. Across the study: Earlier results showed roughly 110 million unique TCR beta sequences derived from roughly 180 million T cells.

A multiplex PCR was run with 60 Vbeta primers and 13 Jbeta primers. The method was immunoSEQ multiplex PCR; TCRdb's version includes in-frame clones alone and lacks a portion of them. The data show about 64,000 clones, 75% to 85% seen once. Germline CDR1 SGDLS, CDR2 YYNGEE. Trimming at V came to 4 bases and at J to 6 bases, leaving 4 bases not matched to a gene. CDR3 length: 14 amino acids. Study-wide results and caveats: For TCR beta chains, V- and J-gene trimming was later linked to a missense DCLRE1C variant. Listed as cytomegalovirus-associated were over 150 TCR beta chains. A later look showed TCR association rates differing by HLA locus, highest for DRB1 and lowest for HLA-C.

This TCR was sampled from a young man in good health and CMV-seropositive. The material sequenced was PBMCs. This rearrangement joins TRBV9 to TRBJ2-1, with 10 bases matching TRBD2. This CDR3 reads CASSLWTSGNEQFF. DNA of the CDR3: TGTGCCAGCAGCCTATGGACTAGCGGCAATGAGCAGTTCTTC. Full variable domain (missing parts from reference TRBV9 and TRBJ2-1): DSGVTQTPKHLITATGQRVTLRCSPRSGDLSVYWYQQSLDQGLQFLIQYYNGEERAKGNILERFSAQQFPDLHSELNLSSLELGDSALYFCASSLWTSGNEQFFGPGTRLTVL.